This T cell receptor beta chain was captured in a study of cytomegalovirus exposure and HLA in healthy donors. As concerns this clone: Its target is not known.

Broader study findings: In vitro checks showed that a few CMV-associated chains really do target CMV antigens.

The PCR contained 60 Vbeta and 13 Jbeta primers. TCRdb's table, derived via immunoSEQ multiplex PCR, lists solely in-frame clones and lacks some. In total, the table holds 150,000 to 200,000 clones. The CDR3 consists of 12 residues. V was clipped by 9 bases and J by 5 bases; unmatched bases: 5. Germline V CDR1 and CDR2: ENHRY, SYGVKD. This sequence was found in a woman in her sixties in good health and CMV-seronegative. The sequenced sample consisted of PBMCs. V gene TRBV10-3 combines with J gene TRBJ2-7; 9 bases are a match to TRBD1. The chain's CDR3 is CAMGQGAHEQYF. CDR3 coding DNA: TGTGCCATGGGACAGGGAGCCCACGAGCAGTACTTC.